Each of the 17 T cell receptor beta chains below was sequenced from the same sample in a study of blood T cell repertoires in COVID-19. The table came from immunoSEQ multiplex PCR; TCRdb's copy has only in-frame clones and leaves some out. Of approximately 83,000 clones listed, 77% are singletons. Sequenced material: peripheral blood. Receptors were obtained from a woman of 80 years or more with acute or convalescent COVID-19.

The chain couples TRBV7-9 to TRBJ2-5, with 7 nucleotides matching TRBD2. Germline V gene sequence: CDR1 SEHNR, CDR2 FQNEAQ (reference sequence). The CDR3 loop spans 14 amino acids. With V trimmed by 5 bases and J by 4 bases, 7 bases remained unmatched. CDR3 protein: CASSRPGGGETQYF. CDR3 coding DNA: TGTGCCAGCAGCCGACCCGGCGGGGGAGAGACCCAGTACTTC.

The chain recombines TRBV5-4 with TRBJ2-7; 10 bases fit TRBD1. The germline V gene has CDR1 SGHNT and CDR2 YYREEE (reference sequence). Trimming at V came to 4 bases and at J to 3 bases, leaving 4 bases not matched to a gene. The CDR3 covers 14 residues. As DNA, the CDR3 is TGTGCCAGCAGCCGCCGGGACAGGGGCTACGAGCAGTACTTC. Translation gives CASSRRDRGYEQYF. The full variable domain, rest sourced from reference TRBV5-4 and TRBJ2-7, is ETGVTQSPTHLIKTRGQQVTLRCSSQSGHNTVSWYQQALGQGPQFIFQYYREEENGRGNFPPRFSGLQFPNYSSELNVNALELDDSALYLCASSRRDRGYEQYFGPGTRLTVT.

The gene calls are TRBV3-1 (or the pseudogene TRBV3-2) and TRBJ1-5; a possible D gene is TRBD1 (5 bases). V was shortened by 3 bases and J by 2 bases, with 8 bases between the two germline ends. The CDR3 is 14 residues long. CDR1 is LGHDT, CDR2 YNNKEL, per germline (reference sequence). In nucleotides, the CDR3 is TGTGCCAGCAGCCATTCGGGGGGCAATCAGCCCCAGCATTTT. Translation: CASSHSGGNQPQHF.

CDR3 DNA: TGTGCCAGCAGAGTCGATTCTTCCGGCTATGGCTACACCTTC. This translates into CASRVDSSGYGYTF. The genes are TRBV2 and TRBJ1-2; D gene unclear. V was pared by 6 bases and J by 4 bases, with 15 bases between. Germline CDR1 reads SNHLY; CDR2 reads FYNNEI. The CDR3 has 14 amino acids.

This clone was counted a few times. The chain employs TRBV2 and TRBJ1-5, with 9 bases identical to TRBD1. J lost 1 base, V lost 6 bases, and 4 bases had no gene match. Germline CDR1 SNHLY, CDR2 FYNNEI. The CDR3 is 15 residues long. The CDR3 DNA reads TGTGCCAGCAGCGGACAGGGGATGAGCAATCAGCCCCAGCATTTT. Residues: CASSGQGMSNQPQHF.

The V call is TRBV15, the J call TRBJ1-4; 8 bases match TRBD1. Looked up from germline, CDR1 is LNHNV and CDR2 is YYDKDF (reference sequence). There are 15 residues in the CDR3. V trimming: 1 base; J trimming: 5 bases; junction bases outside the gene matches: 3. This CDR3 is CATSRVSGGNEKLFF. The CDR3 DNA reads as TGTGCCACCAGCAGAGTTTCAGGGGGCAATGAAAAACTGTTTTTT. Full variable domain (rest looked up from reference TRBV15 and TRBJ1-4): DAMVIQNPRYQVTQFGKPVTLSCSQTLNHNVMYWYQQKSSQAPKLLFHYYDKDFNNEADTPDNFQSRRPNTSFCFLDIRSPGLGDTAMYLCATSRVSGGNEKLFFGSGTQLSVL.

The genes are TRBV19 and TRBJ1-5; D is unclear. Germline lookup yields CDR1 LNHDA and CDR2 SQIVND (reference sequence). V lost 6 bases and J lost 6, with 15 bases in between. This CDR3 has 14 amino acids. The CDR3 spells CASSQQGGGQPQHF. CDR3 coding DNA: TGTGCCAGTAGCCAACAAGGAGGAGGTCAGCCCCAGCATTTT.

A note on this clone: One end of the junction is discordant with germline, which a read error may explain. The J gene is TRBJ1-5, the V gene TRBV19, with 7 nucleotides matching TRBD1. In germline, CDR1 is LNHDA, CDR2 SQIVND (reference sequence). The length of the CDR3 is 13 residues. The CDR3 loop reads CASSIVRGQRQHF. The CDR3 DNA is TGTGCCAGTAGTATAGTTAGGGGACAGCGCCAGCATTTT. The full variable domain, with the rest looked up from reference TRBV19 and TRBJ1-5, is DGGITQSPKYLFRKEGQNVTLSCEQNLNHDAMYWYRQDPGQGLRLIYYSQIVNDFQKGDIAEGYSVSREKKESFPLTVTSAQKNPTAFYLCASSIVRGQRQHFGDGTRLSIL.

Here the CDR3 reads CASSLTLRLESRQFF. CDR3 DNA sequence: TGTGCCAGCAGCTTAACGCTCCGCTTAGAATCTAGGCAGTTCTTC. V is TRBV7-3 and J is TRBJ2-1, with D unresolved. The V gene lost 0 bases and the J gene lost 12 bases, with 18 bases spanning the gap. Looked up from germline, CDR1 is SGHTA and CDR2 is FQGTGA. The CDR3 extends over 15 amino acids.

CDR3 in DNA: TGTGCCAGCAGTTACTTAGGGCAGGGGGCGAGGGGCTACACCTTC. Its translation: CASSYLGQGARGYTF. The V call is TRBV6-5, the J call TRBJ1-2; 8 bases line up with TRBD1. The CDR3 consists of 15 residues. J gave up 8 bases and V 1 base, and 9 bases lay outside the gene matches. Germline loops: CDR1 MNHEY, CDR2 SVGAGI.

Judged by abundance, this clone is medium-sized. The chain employs TRBV7-2 and TRBJ1-1; unclear D gene. From germline, CDR1 is SGHTA and CDR2 FQGNSA. V lost 5 bases to trimming and J lost 4 bases, with 5 bases between them. The CDR3 has 11 residues. Written as DNA, the CDR3 is TGTGCCAGCAGCCCTCCCACTGAAGCTTTCTTT. Its protein product is CASSPPTEAFF.

The genes are TRBV9 and TRBJ2-3, with 11 bases aligning to TRBD2. The CDR3 consists of 21 residues. Germline CDR1 and CDR2: SGDLS and YYNGEE. Trimming cost V 1 base and J 1 base; bases outside gene matches: 17. The CDR3 is CASSVRGGGLAGGRGTDTQYF. Written as DNA, the CDR3 is TGTGCCAGCAGCGTAAGAGGCGGTGGGCTAGCGGGGGGAAGGGGCACAGATACGCAGTATTTT.

This sequence joins TRBV6-5 and TRBJ1-2; D gene uncertain. The ends were cut back, 7 bases at V and 2 bases at J, with 14 bases in the middle. CDR1 is MNHEY and CDR2 is SVGAGI in the germline V gene. This CDR3 contains 14 residues. In DNA, the CDR3 is TGTGCCAGCACCAAGGCGGCGGGAAACTATGGCTACACCTTC. The encoded protein is CASTKAAGNYGYTF.

The gene calls are TRBV7-2 and TRBJ2-1; no clear D. Germline V gene lookup returns CDR1 SGHTA and CDR2 FQGNSA. The CDR3 extends over 15 amino acids. Trimming left V 6 bases short and J 0 bases short, with 12 bases between. The CDR3 DNA reads TGTGCCAGCAGTTTTCAGACAAGCTCCTACAATGAGCAGTTCTTC. Translation: CASSFQTSSYNEQFF. The variable domain in full, completed from reference TRBV7-2 and TRBJ2-1, reads GAGVSQSPSNKVTEKGKDVELRCDPISGHTALYWYRQSLGQGLEFLIYFQGNSAPDKSGLPSDRFSAERTGGSVSTLTIQRTQQEDSAVYLCASSFQTSSYNEQFFGPGTRLTVL.

The chain has TRBV4-2 and TRBJ1-1; D not resolved. V shed 1 base and J shed 7 bases, with 13 bases lying between them. In germline, CDR1 is LGHNA, CDR2 YNFKEQ. This CDR3 contains 14 residues. The CDR3 region has the DNA TGTGCCAGCAGCCAAGGGCAGGCAAGGCGTGAAGCTTTCTTT. Encoded protein: CASSQGQARREAFF.

J is TRBJ2-1 and V is TRBV27; D might be TRBD2 (5 bases). This CDR3 has 16 amino acids. V lost 4 bases and J 0 bases, leaving 13 bases between the germline ends. Germline CDR1 is MNHEY and CDR2 is SMNVEV (reference sequence). CDR3 residues: CASSSKAVLSYNEQFF. In DNA, the CDR3 is TGTGCCAGCAGTTCTAAAGCGGTCCTCTCCTACAATGAGCAGTTCTTC.

The chain employs TRBV4-2 and TRBJ1-5; 8 bases agree with TRBD1. The CDR3 length is 14 residues. Germline assignment: CDR1 LGHNA and CDR2 YNFKEQ. The junction had 5 bases not matched to a gene; V was cut back by 4 bases and J by 6 bases. CDR3 DNA sequence: TGTGCCAGCAGCCCACAGGGGGTATTTCAGCCCCAGCATTTT. Its protein is CASSPQGVFQPQHF.